The 12 T cell receptor beta chains presented below share a single source sample, sequenced in a study of cytomegalovirus exposure and HLA in healthy donors. Libraries were prepared by immunoSEQ multiplex PCR; TCRdb keeps only in-frame clonotypes and omits some of them. The table records 100,000 to 150,000 clones, roughly 90% of them present only once. Input material: PBMCs. These TCRs come from a man aged 25-40 years in good health and CMV-seronegative.

The chain is built from TRBV27 and TRBJ1-2; D unclear. Germline-derived CDR1 and CDR2 are MNHEY and SMNVEV (reference sequence). V lost 5 bases and J lost 8, with 12 bases in between. The CDR3 has 12 amino acids. Here the CDR3 reads CASSPRAGGYTF. As DNA, the CDR3 is TGTGCCAGCAGTCCGCGGGCGGGAGGCTACACCTTC.

The V and J genes are TRBV9 and TRBJ2-2, with D unclear. This CDR3 spans 13 amino acids. Germline-derived CDR1 and CDR2 are SGDLS and YYNGEE. V was cut by 0 bases and J by 6 bases, with 6 bases left in between. The CDR3 DNA sequence: TGTGCCAGCAGCGTAGGTTATCCCGGGGAGCTGTTTTTT. This codes for CASSVGYPGELFF.

V and J are TRBV11-2 and TRBJ2-1; a possible D gene is TRBD1 (6 bases). The CDR3 spans 12 residues. Germline loops: CDR1 SGHAT, CDR2 FQNNGV. Trimming pared 6 bases from V and 7 bases from J, leaving 10 bases between. CDR3 amino acids: CASRQGRNEQFF. The CDR3 DNA reads TGTGCCAGCAGACAGGGTCGGAATGAGCAGTTCTTC.

The chain links TRBV27 to TRBJ2-7; D gene uncertain. Trimming stripped 6 bases from V and 3 bases from J, with 12 bases between. The V gene's germline CDR1 is MNHEY and CDR2 SMNVEV (reference sequence). There are 13 residues in the CDR3. The chain's CDR3 is CASRPQINYEQYF. The CDR3 DNA reads TGTGCCAGCAGACCTCAGATCAACTACGAGCAGTACTTC.

The V gene is TRBV5-1, the J gene TRBJ2-3; 7 nucleotides match TRBD2. V trimming: 5 bases; J trimming: 2 bases; junction bases outside the gene matches: 8. The CDR3 consists of 15 residues. CDR1 is SGHRS and CDR2 is YFSETQ in the germline V gene. The CDR3 DNA follows: TGCGCCAGCAGTGGGGGGGTGATCCCCACAGATACGCAGTATTTT. This translates into CASSGGVIPTDTQYF.

V is TRBV2 and J is TRBJ1-1; D remains ambiguous. This CDR3 spans 11 amino acids. The V gene lost 8 bases and the J gene lost 4 bases, with 8 bases spanning the gap. Germline-derived CDR1 and CDR2 are SNHLY and FYNNEI. CDR3 region: CASRPSTEAFF. The DNA of the CDR3 is TGTGCCAGCCGCCCGAGCACTGAAGCTTTCTTT.

The chain joins TRBV7-9 to TRBJ2-2; the match to TRBD1 covers 8 bases. Germline V gene lookup returns CDR1 SEHNR and CDR2 FQNEAQ (reference sequence). V lost 0 bases and J lost 3; bases outside the gene matches: 3. This CDR3 has 16 residues. The CDR3 DNA is TGTGCCAGCAGCTTAGCCAGGGGGCCGTACACCGGGGAGCTGTTTTTT. Residues: CASSLARGPYTGELFF.

The chain recombines TRBV6-1 with TRBJ2-4; the D gene is possibly TRBD2 (7 bases). From germline, CDR1 is MNHNS and CDR2 SASEGT. CDR3 length equals 15 residues. With 3 bases removed from V and 8 bases from J, the gap between germline ends came to 17 bases. CDR3 DNA: TGTGCCAGCAGTGATTTACAGGGAGGGAGAGACATTCAGTACTTC. This sequence encodes CASSDLQGGRDIQYF.

The rearrangement links TRBV5-1 to TRBJ2-5; TRBD1 matches 10 bases. Germline CDR1 and CDR2: SGHRS and YFSETQ. CDR3 length equals 13 residues. V gave up 4 bases and J gave up 7 bases; unmatched junction bases: 4. The CDR3 DNA reads as TGCGCCAGCAGCGAGGGGACAGGGGCGACCCAGTACTTC. Its translation is CASSEGTGATQYF.

V is TRBV7-9 and J is TRBJ2-2, with 11 nucleotides matching TRBD2. The CDR3 extends over 17 amino acids. Trimming took 5 bases from V and 7 from J; bases not matched to a gene: 12. Germline loops: CDR1 SEHNR, CDR2 FQNEAQ (reference sequence). The CDR3 loop reads CASSPRLAGGLGGELFF. In DNA, the CDR3 is TGTGCCAGCAGCCCGCGTTTAGCGGGAGGGCTCGGCGGGGAGCTGTTTTTT. Variable domain in full (rest from reference TRBV7-9 and TRBJ2-2): DTGVSQNPRHKITKRGQNVTFRCDPISEHNRLYWYRQTLGQGPEFLTYFQNEAQLEKSRLLSDRFSAERPKGSFSTLEIQRTEQGDSAMYLCASSPRLAGGLGGELFFGEGSRLTVL.

J is TRBJ1-2 and V is TRBV27; D is unresolved. The CDR3 contains 15 residues. The V gene's germline CDR1 is MNHEY and CDR2 SMNVEV (reference sequence). Trimming removed 2 bases at V and 0 bases at J, with 10 bases between. This CDR3 reads CASSLSPRANYGYTF. The CDR3, as DNA: TGTGCCAGCAGTTTAAGCCCGAGAGCTAACTATGGCTACACCTTC.

This chain connects TRBV4-1 to TRBJ1-1; a possible D gene is TRBD1 (5 bases). Germline CDR1 reads MGHRA; CDR2 reads YSYEKL. The length of the CDR3 is 12 residues. The V gene lost 3 bases and the J gene lost 7 bases, with 9 bases spanning the gap. The DNA for the CDR3 is TGCGCCAGCAGCCAGGGGGGGGTTGAAGCTTTCTTT. Translated, it gives CASSQGGVEAFF.